A selection of T cell receptor beta chains follows, all from one sample in a study of blood T cell repertoires in COVID-19. Clones were sequenced by immunoSEQ multiplex PCR, and TCRdb holds only the in-frame ones, with some missing. The sample carries some 180,000 clones, 80% to 85% recorded once. Sample: peripheral blood. These receptor sequences come from a man between 65 and 85 years old with active or convalescent COVID-19. The CDR3 runs from the conserved cysteine through the conserved F or W. A D gene is named only where the DNA matches it firmly. Not all rows give a size; the values are once, few, many and, for expanded clones, a class.

. 11 . TRBJ2-5 TRBV20-1 CSMRDQETQYF TGCAGTATGAGGGATCAAGAGACCCAGTACTTC
. 14 . TRBJ2-2 TRBV4-3 CASSWGTRTGELFF TGCGCCAGCAGCTGGGGCACTCGCACCGGGGAGCTGTTTTTT
. 15 . TRBJ1-6 TRBV27 CASSLTETLSGPLHF TGTGCCAGCAGTTTAACAGAGACCCTTTCAGGACCCCTCCACTTT
. 15 . TRBJ1-1 TRBV18 CASSPVMELNTEAFF TGTGCCAGCTCACCGGTAATGGAGCTGAACACTGAAGCTTTCTTT
few 16 . TRBJ1-2 TRBV5-1 CASSFGTRGGGYGYTF TGCGCCAGCAGCTTCGGGACAAGGGGGGGAGGCTATGGCTACACCTTC
. 17 . TRBJ1-5 TRBV18 CASSPDQARGSNQPQHF TGTGCCAGCTCACCGGATCAGGCCCGGGGGAGCAATCAGCCCCAGCATTTT
. 16 . TRBJ2-2 TRBV5-1 CASSLRGPEGTGELFF TGCGCCAGCAGCTTACGAGGGCCGGAAGGCACCGGGGAGCTGTTTTTT
few 13 TRBD1 TRBJ1-6 TRBV4-3 CASSQGQSSPLHF TGCGCCAGCAGCCAGGGACAGTCCTCTCCCCTCCACTTT
. 15 . TRBJ1-5 TRBV28 CASSFSVSEGQPQHF TGTGCCAGCAGCTTTTCTGTTAGCGAGGGTCAGCCCCAGCATTTT
few 14 . TRBJ1-2 TRBV4-1 CASSRNRVGYGYTF TGCGCCAGCAGCCGCAACAGGGTCGGCTATGGCTACACCTTC
. 15 . TRBJ1-1 TRBV6-2/TRBV6-3 CASSYSFGGDTEAFF TGTGCCAGCAGTTACTCATTTGGGGGGGACACTGAAGCTTTCTTT
. 13 TRBD1 TRBJ2-3 TRBV7-9 CATQQGGGDTQYF TGTGCCACCCAACAGGGGGGTGGAGATACGCAGTATTTT
many 13 . TRBJ1-2 TRBV27 CASAVGGGYGYTF TGTGCCAGCGCAGTGGGTGGCGGCTATGGCTACACCTTC
. 15 . TRBJ1-1 TRBV19 CASSHLGGRNTEAFF TGTGCCAGTAGCCACCTCGGGGGGAGGAACACTGAAGCTTTCTTT
. 15 . TRBJ2-2 TRBV18 CASSPPGSGTGELFF TGTGCCAGCTCACCACCTGGGTCCGGGACCGGGGAGCTGTTTTTT
. 17 . TRBJ2-6 TRBV7-6 CASSLGTLRSGANVLTF TGTGCCAGCAGCTTAGGGACACTTCGCTCTGGGGCCAACGTCCTGACTTTC
. 15 TRBD1 TRBJ1-2 TRBV4-3 CASSRLDRVPGGYTF TGCGCCAGCAGCCGCCTGGACAGGGTACCCGGTGGCTACACCTTC
few 15 TRBD1 TRBJ1-1 TRBV4-1 CASSHTTGSGAEAFF TGCGCCAGCAGCCACACGACAGGGAGCGGCGCTGAAGCTTTCTTT
. 15 TRBD1 TRBJ1-2 TRBV2 CASSRNRGSNYGYTF TGTGCCAGCAGCCGGAACAGGGGAAGTAACTATGGCTACACCTTC
. 15 . TRBJ2-7 TRBV5-1 CASSLEVSSSYEQYF TGCGCCAGCAGCTTGGAAGTTTCTAGCTCCTACGAGCAGTACTTC
. 15 . TRBJ2-2 TRBV5-1 CASSQGSTNTGELFF TGCGCCAGCAGCCAAGGGAGTACGAACACCGGGGAGCTGTTTTTT
. 11 . TRBJ1-1 TRBV28 CASEGNTEAFF TGTGCCAGCGAGGGGAACACTGAAGCTTTCTTT
. 12 . TRBJ1-1 TRBV19 CASRRRGTEAFF TGTGCCAGTAGAAGGAGAGGCACTGAAGCTTTCTTT
. 15 . TRBJ2-2 TRBV18 CASSRGDKNTGELFF TGTGCCAGCTCGCGAGGGGACAAGAACACCGGGGAGCTGTTTTTT
. 14 TRBD2 TRBJ2-7 TRBV5-1 CASSELAGRGEQYF TGCGCCAGCAGCGAACTAGCGGGAAGGGGGGAGCAGTACTTC
. 15 TRBD1 TRBJ2-5 TRBV28 CASSPRTGWQETQYF TGTGCCAGCAGTCCAAGGACAGGGTGGCAAGAGACCCAGTACTTC
. 16 TRBD1 TRBJ1-4 TRBV7-2 CASSPRGDRSNEKLFF TGTGCCAGCAGCCCGCGCGGGGACAGAAGTAATGAAAAACTGTTTTTT
. 14 . TRBJ2-4 TRBV4-3 CASSQDWRGNIQYF TGCGCCAGCAGCCAAGATTGGAGGGGTAACATTCAGTACTTC
. 15 TRBD2 TRBJ2-7 TRBV28 CASSRTGLAVYEQYF TGTGCCAGCAGTCGAACAGGACTAGCGGTCTACGAGCAGTACTTC
. 15 . TRBJ1-6 TRBV5-1 CASSLQRSYNSPLHF TGCGCCAGCAGCCTCCAGCGCTCCTATAATTCACCCCTCCACTTT
. 13 . TRBJ2-3 TRBV5-5 CASSRTITDTQYF TGTGCCAGCAGCCGAACAATCACAGATACGCAGTATTTT
. 14 . TRBJ1-2 TRBV6-5 CASSTGHFPSGYTF TGTGCCAGCAGCACGGGACATTTTCCTAGTGGCTACACCTTC
. 15 . TRBJ2-1 TRBV7-9 CASSSPVAGLVEQFF TGTGCCAGCAGTTCCCCGGTGGCAGGGTTGGTTGAGCAGTTCTTC
once 14 . TRBJ2-5 TRBV18 CASSLGQSQETQYF TGTGCCAGCTCACTTGGACAGTCCCAAGAGACCCAGTACTTC
few 15 TRBD1 TRBJ2-2 TRBV7-2 CASSLDRRNTGELFF TGTGCCAGCAGCTTGGACAGGCGGAACACCGGGGAGCTGTTTTTT
. 16 . TRBJ2-2 TRBV5-6 CASSYTGTRNTGELFF TGTGCCAGCAGCTACACCGGGACACGGAACACCGGGGAGCTGTTTTTT
. 17 . TRBJ2-2 TRBV4-3 CASSQEYNRGGTGELFF TGCGCCAGCAGCCAAGAGTATAACAGGGGGGGCACCGGGGAGCTGTTTTTT
. 14 . TRBJ1-1 TRBV7-9 CASSEQGTNTEAFF TGTGCCAGCAGCGAACAGGGAACGAACACTGAAGCTTTCTTT
. 14 TRBD1 TRBJ1-1 TRBV3-1/TRBV3-2 CASSRRQGNTEAFF TGTGCCAGCAGCCGAAGACAGGGGAACACTGAAGCTTTCTTT
. 15 . TRBJ1-2 TRBV6-5 CASSLTGFPNYGYTF TGTGCCAGCAGTTTGACAGGCTTTCCTAACTATGGCTACACCTTC
. 13 . TRBJ1-1 TRBV7-2 CASSLEGGREAFF TGTGCCAGCAGCTTAGAGGGAGGGCGTGAAGCTTTCTTT
. 17 . TRBJ2-3 TRBV7-2 CASSLGTYTPSTDTQYF TGTGCCAGCAGCTTAGGTACCTATACCCCTAGCACAGATACGCAGTATTTT
. 15 TRBD2 TRBJ2-3 TRBV9 CASSPRAVGGDTQYF TGTGCCAGCAGCCCACGGGCGGTGGGGGGGGATACGCAGTATTTT
. 16 . TRBJ1-2 TRBV10-3 CAISESTPRGTSGYTF TGTGCCATCAGTGAGTCGACTCCTCGGGGGACGAGTGGCTACACCTTC
. 15 TRBD2 TRBJ2-3 TRBV5-1 CASSLSSGGTDTQYF TGCGCCAGCAGCTTGAGCAGCGGGGGGACAGATACGCAGTATTTT
once 14 TRBD2 TRBJ2-1 TRBV6-5 CASSTSGGYNEQFF TGTGCCAGCTCGACTAGCGGGGGGTACAATGAGCAGTTCTTC
. 16 . TRBJ1-5 TRBV4-1 CASSQEGTDLNQPQHF TGCGCCAGCAGCCAGGAGGGGACGGACCTCAATCAGCCCCAGCATTTT